This TCR beta chain was profiled in a study of blood T cell repertoires in COVID-19. Study-wide background: Acute and convalescent COVID-19 samples came from the United States, Italy and Spain. PBMCs, B-cell-depleted T cells, or T cells were the source of the cDNA or gDNA that made up the material.

Data came from immunoSEQ multiplex PCR; TCRdb stores just in-frame clones and leaves some out. Of approximately 300,000 clones listed, 87% are singletons. The CDR3 length is 13 residues. Germline V CDR1 and CDR2: SGHDT, YYEEEE. Deletions cut 0 bases from V and 5 bases from J, with 9 bases between. Enrolled through a virtual design, the participants were between roughly 18 and 100 years of age and came from 24 US areas. Self-reported history from a screening survey and questionnaire set each donor's cohort. This sequence joins TRBV5-6 and TRBJ2-7; D is perhaps TRBD2 (5 bases). This clonotype was sampled from a woman in her 30s who had recovered from COVID-19. Sequencing input: PBMCs or T cells enriched from blood (not recorded which). As DNA, the CDR3 is TGTGCCAGCAGCTTGGATTTCGGGGACGAGCAGTACTTC. Protein: CASSLDFGDEQYF.